The clone carrying this T cell receptor (beta chain) was found once. The antigen is not known. Only in-frame clones appear in the TCRdb table, and some are missing; sequencing was by immunoSEQ multiplex PCR. The sample contains some 190,000 clones, around nine tenths of which appear only once. This sample stems from a study of T cell responses to AZD1222 COVID-19 vaccine. Study-level findings and limits: Spike was spanned by vaccine-associated CD4 TCRs, with dominance at 160-218 and 743-854. Two doses of AZD1222 preceded a rise in Spike-specific TCR breadth and depth.

V dropped 0 bases and J dropped 3 bases, with 12 bases sitting between them. Per germline, CDR1 ENHRY and CDR2 SYGVKD. This CDR3 is built from 15 residues. Source: peripheral blood, taken 28 days after the second AZD1222 dose. The sequence came from an adult who received the AZD1222 COVID-19 vaccine. This chain uses TRBV10-3 with TRBJ2-7; D ambiguous. The CDR3 reads CAISESEKTLYEQYF. The CDR3 nucleotides are TGTGCCATCAGTGAGTCAGAGAAGACCCTCTACGAGCAGTACTTC.